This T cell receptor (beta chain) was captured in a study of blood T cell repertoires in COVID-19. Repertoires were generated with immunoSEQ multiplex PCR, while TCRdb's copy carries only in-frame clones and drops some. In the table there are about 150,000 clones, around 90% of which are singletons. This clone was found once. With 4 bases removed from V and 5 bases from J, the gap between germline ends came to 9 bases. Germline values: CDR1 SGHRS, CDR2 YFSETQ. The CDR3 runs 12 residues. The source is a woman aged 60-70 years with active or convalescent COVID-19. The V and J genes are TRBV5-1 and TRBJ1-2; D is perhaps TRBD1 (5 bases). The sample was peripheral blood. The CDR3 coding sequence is TGCGCCAGCAGCCAACAGGATTATGGCTACACCTTC. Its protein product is CASSQQDYGYTF.